Listed below are T cell receptor beta chains from one sample, sequenced in a study of cytomegalovirus exposure and HLA in healthy donors. Measured with immunoSEQ multiplex PCR; TCRdb has only the in-frame clones, and not every one. This sample has about 95,000 clones, with about 75% found just once. The sequenced material came from PBMCs. Source of these receptors: a middle-aged woman in good health and CMV-seronegative. Each CDR3 is given without its conserved first and last residue.

v_gene,j_gene,CDR3aa
TRBV7-3,TRBJ1-1,ASSLFRTDEKAF
TRBV6-1,TRBJ2-3,ASSGLAGARTDTQY
TRBV7-6,TRBJ2-3,ASSMAGSRDTQY
TRBV9,TRBJ2-7,ASSASPSGSYEQY
TRBV9,TRBJ1-6,ASSRRDRESSSPLH
TRBV4-2,TRBJ1-2,ARSLGTPPNT
TRBV18,TRBJ2-5,ASSPQRGQGYGTQY
TRBV6-6,TRBJ1-2,ASSYGQGGLGYT
TRBV2,TRBJ1-4,ARSLSFGEKLF
TRBV4-1,TRBJ2-1,ASSQGHGVSYNEQF
TRBV7-9,TRBJ1-3,ASRHTDGNTIY
TRBV9,TRBJ1-1,ASSSGGIEAF
TRBV6-5,TRBJ2-1,ASSKTGGANNEQF
TRBV14,TRBJ2-1,ASSQELGPYEQF
TRBV7-6,TRBJ1-5,ASSLRKGQPQH
TRBV18,TRBJ2-6,ASSPLRELSGANVLT
TRBV5-1,TRBJ1-1,ASSLERGAEAF
TRBV7-3,TRBJ2-7,ASSQGQNYEQY
TRBV19,TRBJ1-1,ASSPLPGQGAGNTEAF
TRBV4-1,TRBJ1-4,ASSQVGRGPYGEKLF
TRBV29-1,TRBJ2-7,SVVTPPYEQY
TRBV5-1,TRBJ2-7,ASSARQGFNEQY
TRBV7-2,TRBJ1-1,ASSFDFAASTEAF
TRBV18,TRBJ1-5,ASSPPPGQGADQPQH
TRBV7-2,TRBJ2-7,ASSTRSRGTYEQY
TRBV19,TRBJ1-5,ASSNLVRGNNQPQH
TRBV2,TRBJ2-5,ASSGTSVETQY
TRBV6-6,TRBJ2-5,ASSLGTSGPETQY
TRBV7-8,TRBJ1-1,ASSLRTDHNTEAF
TRBV9,TRBJ2-3,ASGTSGGTDTQY
TRBV27,TRBJ2-7,ASSITGKYEQY
TRBV7-2,TRBJ1-6,ASSSLVNSPLH
TRBV5-1,TRBJ1-6,ASSLDAGVYNSPLH
TRBV7-2,TRBJ2-7,ASSSDRGSDEQY
TRBV10-2,TRBJ2-1,ASGGSGGPWDEQF
TRBV10-3,TRBJ2-7,AISGTGGYEQY
TRBV7-6,TRBJ1-1,ASSLDRENTEAF
TRBV19,TRBJ1-1,ASSMSAQGGRATEAF
TRBV14,TRBJ2-1,ASSQRTGSSYNEQF
TRBV11-2,TRBJ1-2,ASSLAPQGDGYT
TRBV5-1,TRBJ2-3,ASSQPTARDTQY
TRBV14,TRBJ1-4,ASSQDVGGRLD